The clone carrying this T cell receptor beta chain was counted ten times or more. One entry per CDR3 protein, called by TCRdb with MiXCR from the reads. This sample has about 140,000 distinct CDR3 sequences; about 6.3% occur once, and the top ten carry under 20%. V was trimmed by 3 bases and J by 0 bases, leaving 8 bases between them. The CDR3 sequence is 14 residues long. Germline CDR1 reads SGHKS; CDR2 reads YYEKEE (reference sequence). The data originate from a study of T cell repertoires in cytomegalovirus infection. The V and J genes are TRBV5-5 and TRBJ2-3; D is perhaps TRBD1 (6 bases). Sample: PBMCs. This sequence originates from a human donor in good health (CMV status not recorded). Some clones in this sample may be carry-over from other donors' samples. Here the CDR3 DNA reads TGTGCCAGCAGCTCCAGGGGAAGCACAGATACGCAGTATTTT. Encoded protein: CASSSRGSTDTQYF.